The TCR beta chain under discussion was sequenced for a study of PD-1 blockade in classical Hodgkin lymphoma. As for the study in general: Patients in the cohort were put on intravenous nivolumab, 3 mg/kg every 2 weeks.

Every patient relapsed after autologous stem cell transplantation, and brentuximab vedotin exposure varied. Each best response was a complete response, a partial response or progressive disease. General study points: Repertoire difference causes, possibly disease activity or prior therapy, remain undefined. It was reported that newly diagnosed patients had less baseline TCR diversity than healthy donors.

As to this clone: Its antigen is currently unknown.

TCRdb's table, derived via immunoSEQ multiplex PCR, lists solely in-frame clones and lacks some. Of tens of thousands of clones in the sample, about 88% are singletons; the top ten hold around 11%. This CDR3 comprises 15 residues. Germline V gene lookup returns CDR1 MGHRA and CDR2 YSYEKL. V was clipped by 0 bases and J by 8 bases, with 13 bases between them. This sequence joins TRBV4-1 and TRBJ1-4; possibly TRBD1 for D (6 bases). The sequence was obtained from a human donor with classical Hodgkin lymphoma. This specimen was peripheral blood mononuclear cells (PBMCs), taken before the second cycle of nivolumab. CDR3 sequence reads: CASSQDNRVAEKLFF. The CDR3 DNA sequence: TGCGCCAGCAGCCAAGATAACAGGGTAGCAGAAAAACTGTTTTTT.